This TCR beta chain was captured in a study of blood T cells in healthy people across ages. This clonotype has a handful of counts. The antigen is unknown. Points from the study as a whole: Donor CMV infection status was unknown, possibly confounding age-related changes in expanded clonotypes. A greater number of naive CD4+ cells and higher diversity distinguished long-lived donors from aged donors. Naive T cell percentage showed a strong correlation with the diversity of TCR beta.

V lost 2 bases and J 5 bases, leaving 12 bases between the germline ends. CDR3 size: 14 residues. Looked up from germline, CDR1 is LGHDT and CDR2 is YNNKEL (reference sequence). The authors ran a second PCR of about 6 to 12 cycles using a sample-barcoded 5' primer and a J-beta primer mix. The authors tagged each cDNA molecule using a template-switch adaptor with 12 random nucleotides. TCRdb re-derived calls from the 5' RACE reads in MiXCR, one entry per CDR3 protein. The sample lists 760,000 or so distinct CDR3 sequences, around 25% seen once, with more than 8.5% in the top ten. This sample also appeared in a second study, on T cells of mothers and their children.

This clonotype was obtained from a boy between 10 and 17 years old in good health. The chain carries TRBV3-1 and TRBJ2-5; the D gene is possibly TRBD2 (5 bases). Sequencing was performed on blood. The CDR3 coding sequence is TGTGCCAGCAGCCAACGTAGGGCGGGTGAGACCCAGTACTTC. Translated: CASSQRRAGETQYF.